This entry features one TCR beta chain sequence. The data are from a study of blood T cell repertoires in COVID-19. Study as a whole: The origin of the acute and convalescent COVID-19 samples was the United States, Italy and Spain. From T cells, B-cell-depleted T cells, or PBMCs came the material, which was cDNA or gDNA.

V lost 0 bases and J 3 bases, leaving 16 bases between the germline ends. Germline CDR1 is SGHDT and CDR2 is YYEEEE. This CDR3 contains 16 residues. Per the study methods: Reference gene primer amplification in the assay estimated nucleated cell counts. Sequencing was performed with immunoSEQ multiplex PCR; in TCRdb, only in-frame clones are kept and a portion is missing. D and trimming come from the DNA, and the V and J calls and clone size come from that table. Here the sample spans 200,000 to 250,000 clones, around 83% being singletons. V and J are TRBV5-6 and TRBJ2-7; weak D call: TRBD1 (6 bases). This sequence originates from a woman aged 45-60 years with acute or convalescent COVID-19. The specimen sequenced was peripheral blood. The CDR3 sequence: CASSLVLDSTNYEQYF. As DNA, the CDR3 is TGTGCCAGCAGCTTGGTCCTGGACAGCACAAACTACGAGCAGTACTTC.